A selection of T cell receptor beta chains follows, all from one sample in a study of CD8+CD57+ T cells in acquired aplastic anemia. Using its own MiXCR run on the reads, TCRdb lists one record per CDR3 protein. The repertoire consists of 450,000 to 550,000 distinct CDR3 sequences, with around 33% occurring once and the leading ten covering 0.8% to 0.85%. Sequenced sample: sorted CD4+, CD8+, or CD8+CD57+ T cells (not recorded which) from PBMCs. Receptors originate from a human donor with aplastic anemia. Each CDR3 is given with its conserved first and last residue. Each record gives: D gene, V gene, clone size, J gene, CDR3 protein, CDR3 DNA. A D gene is named only where the DNA matches it firmly. Not all rows give a size; the values are once, few, many and, for expanded clones, a class.

>NA|TRBV7-2|many|TRBJ2-7
CASSLRQGDTYEQYF
TGTGCCAGCAGCTTACGGCAGGGCGACACCTACGAGCAGTACTTC
>NA|TRBV19|many|TRBJ2-2
CASSMVTGELFF
TGTGCCAGTAGTATGGTGACCGGGGAGCTGTTTTTT
>TRBD1|TRBV29-1|NA|TRBJ1-2
CSVDTSTGGSGYTF
TGCAGCGTGGATACCTCGACAGGGGGCTCTGGCTACACCTTC
>NA|TRBV19|few|TRBJ2-7
CASSIGQGIIYEQYF
TGTGCCAGTAGTATTGGCCAGGGCATCATCTACGAGCAGTACTTC
>TRBD2|TRBV24-1|once|TRBJ2-3
CATGRLAGGSDTQYF
TGTGCCACCGGCCGACTAGCGGGGGGATCAGATACGCAGTATTTT
>TRBD2|TRBV25-1|NA|TRBJ2-2
CASSPLAGGDVAGELFF
TGTGCCAGCAGTCCACTAGCGGGAGGGGACGTAGCCGGGGAGCTGTTTTTT
>NA|TRBV6-5|few|TRBJ2-5
CASSYGGRGETQYF
TGTGCCAGCAGTTATGGGGGGCGCGGAGAGACCCAGTACTTC
>NA|TRBV6-1|NA|TRBJ1-2
CASSGNTVAGYTF
TGTGCCAGCAGTGGGAACACAGTCGCCGGGTACACCTTC
>TRBD1|TRBV20-1|few|TRBJ2-2
CSARSPGGTGELFF
TGCAGTGCTAGATCACCAGGGGGCACCGGGGAGCTGTTTTTT
>TRBD2|TRBV10-3|NA|TRBJ2-7
CASSRSGGSQQYF
TGTGCCAGCAGCCGATCGGGCGGGAGTCAACAGTACTTC
>TRBD2|TRBV11-2|NA|TRBJ2-7
CASSQWDRAAGVTWEQYF
TGTGCCAGCAGCCAGTGGGACCGAGCGGCGGGGGTTACTTGGGAGCAGTACTTC
>TRBD1|TRBV20-1|NA|TRBJ1-4
CSASRGGTTNEKLFF
TGCAGTGCTAGCCGAGGGGGCACAACTAATGAAAAACTGTTTTTT
>NA|TRBV5-4|few|TRBJ1-2
CASSAGRTNYGYTF
TGTGCCAGCAGCGCGGGACGGACTAACTATGGCTACACCTTC
>TRBD2|TRBV11-2|few|TRBJ2-3
CASSGGIAGSQNTQYF
TGTGCCAGCAGCGGAGGAATAGCGGGATCACAGAATACGCAGTATTTT
>NA|TRBV4-3|NA|TRBJ2-6
CASSHGTSGANVLTF
TGCGCCAGCAGCCACGGGACATCTGGGGCCAACGTCCTGACTTTC
>NA|TRBV20-1|NA|TRBJ2-1
CSAGQPNEQFF
TGCAGTGCTGGACAGCCCAATGAGCAGTTCTTC
>NA|TRBV7-2|many|TRBJ1-2
CASSSQQGGGYTF
TGTGCCAGCAGCTCTCAACAGGGCGGTGGCTACACCTTC
>TRBD1|TRBV19|many|TRBJ1-2
CASSTPRQGARHNYTF
TGTGCCAGTAGTACCCCCAGACAGGGCGCAAGACACAACTACACCTTC
>NA|TRBV24-1|NA|TRBJ2-1
CATSDSYEQFF
TGTGCCACCAGTGATTCCTATGAGCAGTTCTTC
>NA|TRBV15|NA|TRBJ2-7
CATSRPGGGDSYEQYF
TGTGCCACCAGCAGGCCCGGCGGAGGGGATTCCTACGAGCAGTACTTC
>TRBD1|TRBV19|many|TRBJ2-5
CASKDRGVRETQYF
TGTGCCAGTAAGGACAGGGGAGTCCGGGAGACCCAGTACTTC
>TRBD2|TRBV4-2|NA|TRBJ2-1
CASSQASGGYNEQFF
TGTGCCAGCAGCCAAGCTAGCGGGGGATACAATGAGCAGTTCTTC
>TRBD2|TRBV10-3|many|TRBJ2-7
CAISPGTSGGASYEQYF
TGTGCCATCAGTCCCGGGACTAGCGGGGGGGCATCCTACGAGCAGTACTTC
>TRBD2|TRBV7-9|few|TRBJ2-7
CASSPLSGASYEQYF
TGTGCCAGCAGCCCTCTTAGCGGGGCCTCCTACGAGCAGTACTTC
>NA|TRBV9|few|TRBJ2-7
CASSVDLGLEQYF
TGTGCCAGCAGCGTAGATCTGGGCTTGGAGCAGTACTTC
>NA|TRBV15|many|TRBJ1-2
CATSRGQGKSLQHGYTF
TGTGCCACCAGCCGAGGGCAGGGTAAGAGTCTGCAGCATGGCTACACCTTC
>TRBD2|TRBV19|few|TRBJ2-7
CASSPGLTYEQYF
TGTGCCAGTAGCCCGGGACTAACCTACGAGCAGTACTTC
>TRBD2|TRBV5-4|NA|TRBJ2-4
CASSLGLAENIQYF
TGTGCCAGCAGCTTGGGACTAGCCGAAAACATTCAGTACTTC
>NA|TRBV29-1|many|TRBJ2-7
CSVGFTAYEQYF
TGCAGCGTTGGATTCACAGCCTACGAGCAGTACTTC
>NA|TRBV10-3|NA|TRBJ1-5
CAISGSDQPQHF
TGTGCCATCAGTGGTAGTGATCAGCCCCAGCATTTT
>TRBD2|TRBV20-1|NA|TRBJ2-1
CSAGTSGRSGNEQFF
TGCAGTGCTGGGACTAGCGGGAGGTCGGGCAATGAGCAGTTCTTC
>NA|TRBV7-6|many|TRBJ2-7
CASSSSVPSYEQYF
TGTGCCAGCAGCTCCTCCGTCCCCTCCTACGAGCAGTACTTC
>NA|TRBV2|many|TRBJ1-2
CASSEARGYGYTF
TGTGCCAGCAGTGAAGCGCGTGGGTATGGCTACACCTTC
>TRBD1|TRBV24-1|few|TRBJ2-5
CATSDEGTVMPQYF
TGTGCCACCAGTGACGAAGGGACAGTTATGCCCCAGTACTTC
>NA|TRBV5-1|NA|TRBJ1-4
CASSPQPSTGRNEKLFF
TGCGCCAGCAGCCCCCAACCGTCGACAGGACGGAATGAAAAACTGTTTTTT
>TRBD2|TRBV7-2|NA|TRBJ2-2
CASGLLAGGELFF
TGTGCCAGCGGCTTACTAGCGGGAGGGGAGCTGTTTTTT
>TRBD1|TRBV19|many|TRBJ2-1
CASLDQGDNEQFF
TGTGCCAGTCTAGATCAGGGGGACAATGAGCAGTTCTTC
>TRBD1|TRBV27|NA|TRBJ2-7
CASSSKTGTGESEQYF
TGTGCCAGCAGTTCGAAAACCGGGACAGGGGAATCCGAGCAGTACTTC
>NA|TRBV27|NA|TRBJ1-6
CASSTNSGTYNSPLHF
TGTGCCAGCAGTACAAACTCCGGTACCTATAATTCACCCCTCCACTTT
>NA|TRBV2|NA|TRBJ1-6
CASRNTDNPVSPLHF
TGTGCCAGCAGGAACACGGATAACCCGGTTTCACCCCTCCACTTT
>TRBD2|TRBV10-3|few|TRBJ2-2
CAISESKLAGARGGELFF
TGTGCCATCAGTGAGTCGAAGTTAGCGGGGGCTCGCGGCGGGGAGCTGTTTTTT
>TRBD2|TRBV9|few|TRBJ2-1
CASSAQAGGLLNEQFF
TGTGCCAGCAGCGCACAAGCGGGGGGGCTGTTAAATGAGCAGTTCTTC
>NA|TRBV2|many|TRBJ2-1
CASWFRELEEQFF
TGTGCCAGCTGGTTCAGAGAGTTGGAAGAGCAGTTCTTC
>NA|TRBV12-5|NA|TRBJ1-1
CASGSDAGDTEAFF
TGTGCTAGTGGTTCGGACGCTGGGGACACTGAAGCTTTCTTT
>NA|TRBV15|many|TRBJ2-5
CATSRDLLGTQYF
TGTGCCACCAGCAGAGATCTGTTGGGGACCCAGTACTTC
>TRBD2|TRBV20-1|NA|TRBJ2-1
CSARASAGYNEQFF
TGCAGTGCTAGAGCCTCAGCGGGGTACAATGAGCAGTTCTTC
>NA|TRBV5-1|NA|TRBJ1-1
CASSLEGRENTEALF
TGCGCCAGCAGCTTGGAGGGCAGGGAGAACACTGAAGCTCTCTTT
>NA|TRBV7-9|many|TRBJ1-1
CASSLGWGTEAFF
TGTGCCAGCAGCTTGGGCTGGGGCACTGAAGCTTTCTTT
>NA|TRBV10-3|NA|TRBJ1-5
CANGRGQPQHF
TGTGCCAACGGTCGGGGCCAGCCCCAGCATTTT
>NA|TRBV10-3|NA|TRBJ1-1
CAIRRDGSLNTEAFF
TGTGCCATCCGCCGGGACGGCTCCCTGAACACTGAAGCTTTCTTT
>NA|TRBV7-3|NA|TRBJ1-1
CASSLGRGGEAFF
TGTGCCAGCAGCTTAGGTAGGGGAGGTGAAGCTTTCTTT